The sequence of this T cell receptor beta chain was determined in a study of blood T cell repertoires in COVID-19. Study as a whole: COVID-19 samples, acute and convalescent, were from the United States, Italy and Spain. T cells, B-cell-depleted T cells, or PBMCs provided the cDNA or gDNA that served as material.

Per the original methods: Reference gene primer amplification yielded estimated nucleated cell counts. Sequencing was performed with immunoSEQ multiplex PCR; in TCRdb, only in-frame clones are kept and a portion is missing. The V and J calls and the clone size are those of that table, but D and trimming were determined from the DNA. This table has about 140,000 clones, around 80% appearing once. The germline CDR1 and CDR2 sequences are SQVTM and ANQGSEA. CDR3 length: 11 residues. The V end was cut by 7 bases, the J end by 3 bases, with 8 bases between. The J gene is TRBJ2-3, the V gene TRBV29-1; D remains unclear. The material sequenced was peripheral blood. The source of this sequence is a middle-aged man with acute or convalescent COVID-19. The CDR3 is CSAQATDTQYF. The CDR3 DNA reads TGCAGCGCGCAGGCTACAGATACGCAGTATTTT.